This passage covers 8 T cell receptor beta chains from one sample sequenced in a study of blood T cell repertoires in COVID-19. Measured with immunoSEQ multiplex PCR; TCRdb has only the in-frame clones, and not every one. The sample contains fewer than 300,000 clones, approximately 90% of which appear only once. The sequencing input was peripheral blood. These receptor sequences come from a woman in her 50s with COVID-19, enrolled during active disease.

The table lists this clone with a few counts. The chain recombines TRBV7-3 with TRBJ1-1, with a weak D call TRBD1 (5 bases). CDR1 and CDR2 from the germline V gene are SGHTA and FQGTGA. Trimming shortened V by 4 bases and J by 6 bases, and 12 bases separated the two germline ends. This CDR3 contains 13 residues. The CDR3 loop is CASSSVQGSEAFF. In nucleotides, the CDR3 is TGTGCCAGCAGCTCAGTGCAGGGCTCTGAAGCTTTCTTT.

This clone showed up just a few times. The CDR3 sequence: CATSRGDRGPDTQYF. DNA of the CDR3: TGTGCCACCAGCAGAGGGGACAGGGGCCCAGATACGCAGTATTTT. This chain connects TRBV15 to TRBJ2-3, with 10 bases lining up with TRBD1. Germline trimming cut 1 base from V and 4 bases from J; bases unmatched to any gene: 2. In germline, CDR1 is LNHNV, CDR2 YYDKDF (reference sequence). The CDR3 loop spans 15 amino acids. Combining the CDR3 with reference TRBV15 and TRBJ2-3 gives the whole variable domain DAMVIQNPRYQVTQFGKPVTLSCSQTLNHNVMYWYQQKSSQAPKLLFHYYDKDFNNEADTPDNFQSRRPNTSFCFLDIRSPGLGDTAMYLCATSRGDRGPDTQYFGPGTRLTVL.

The chain uses TRBV5-6 and TRBJ1-2; 7 bases fit TRBD1. The CDR3 extends over 16 amino acids. Germline CDR1 is SGHDT and CDR2 is YYEEEE. With V trimmed by 4 bases and J by 6 bases, 15 bases remained unmatched. The CDR3 region is CASSTRRDRDGNGYTF. CDR3 coding DNA: TGTGCCAGCAGCACGCGCCGGGACAGAGACGGGAATGGCTACACCTTC.

The chain combines TRBV11-3 with TRBJ1-2; TRBD1 agrees at 10 bases. The CDR3 spans 15 residues. In germline, CDR1 is SGHNT, CDR2 YENEEA. V shed 5 bases, J shed 4 bases, and the junction held 7 bases outside the gene matches. The CDR3, as DNA: TGTGCCAGCAGCATGGGACAGGGGTACGTCTATGGCTACACCTTC. This gives the protein CASSMGQGYVYGYTF.

The chain is built from TRBV11-1 and TRBJ2-5; the D gene is possibly TRBD1 (6 bases). In germline, CDR1 is SGHAT, CDR2 FQDESV (reference sequence). Trimming shortened V by 5 bases and J by 5 bases, and 15 bases separated the two germline ends. The CDR3 covers 14 residues. The CDR3: CASSPQGPGETQYF. The CDR3 DNA is TGTGCCAGCAGCCCCCAGGGGCCGGGGGAGACCCAGTACTTC.

The chain links TRBV24-1 to TRBJ2-6; the D gene is possibly TRBD1 (6 bases). Germline-derived CDR1 and CDR2 are KGHDR and SFDVKD. V gave up 8 bases and J gave up 1 base, with 17 bases separating them. The CDR3 has 17 amino acids. In DNA form, the CDR3 reads TGTGCCACCAATTCGGGACGGACAGCTTCTGGGGCCAACGTCCTGACTTTC. It translates to CATNSGRTASGANVLTF.

This sequence joins TRBV7-8 and TRBJ2-7, with TRBD2 identical over 8 bases. The CDR3 has 16 residues. Germline V lookup: CDR1 SGHVS, CDR2 FQNEAQ. V trimming: 5 bases; J trimming: 4 bases; junction bases outside the gene matches: 13. CDR3 sequence: CASSILASGRLYEQYF. The DNA of the CDR3 is TGTGCCAGCAGCATACTAGCGAGCGGGAGATTGTACGAGCAGTACTTC.

The chain combines TRBV12-5 with TRBJ1-2; D perhaps matches TRBD1 (5 bases). CDR1 and CDR2 (germline): LGHNT, FRNRAP. The CDR3 sequence is 13 residues long. V lost 5 bases, J lost 8 bases, and 15 bases lay in between. The CDR3 DNA follows: TGTGCTAGTGGTCTCTGGACAAACTGGGGCTACACCTTC. Protein sequence: CASGLWTNWGYTF.